The rows below give T cell receptor beta chains drawn from one sample of a study of blood T cells in healthy people across ages. MiXCR, applied by TCRdb to the 5' RACE reads, yields one record per CDR3 protein. Of about 1.4 million distinct CDR3 sequences listed, around 55% are singletons. Sequenced: blood. The receptors here all came from a man aged 18 to 29 in good health. The CDR3 runs from the conserved cysteine through the conserved F or W. D genes are given only for firm matches. Clone size is given for some rows only: seen once, a few or many times, or a class if the clone is expanded.

len: 15
d_gene: -
v_gene: TRBV4-2
abundance: -
j_gene: TRBJ2-3
CDR3nt: TGTGCCAGCAGCCAAGCGGGAGTCGGCACAGATACGCAGTATTTT
CDR3aa: CASSQAGVGTDTQYF

len: 13
d_gene: -
v_gene: TRBV6-6
abundance: few
j_gene: TRBJ2-1
CDR3nt: TGTGCCAGCAGCCGGCAGGCCCACAATGAGCAGTTCTTC
CDR3aa: CASSRQAHNEQFF

len: 14
d_gene: TRBD2
v_gene: TRBV6-5
abundance: few
j_gene: TRBJ2-3
CDR3nt: TGTGCCAGCAGCCGGGGACTACGCACAGATACGCAGTATTTT
CDR3aa: CASSRGLRTDTQYF

len: 16
d_gene: TRBD2
v_gene: TRBV30
abundance: -
j_gene: TRBJ2-1
CDR3nt: TGTGCCTGGACGCCCGCCCCGGGACTAGCGGGAGATGAGCAGTTCTTC
CDR3aa: CAWTPAPGLAGDEQFF

len: 14
d_gene: -
v_gene: TRBV4-1
abundance: few
j_gene: TRBJ2-1
CDR3nt: TGCGCCAGCAGCCTCCAAGGGGACCTCAATGAGCAGTTCTTC
CDR3aa: CASSLQGDLNEQFF

len: 15
d_gene: -
v_gene: TRBV4-1
abundance: few
j_gene: TRBJ1-6
CDR3nt: TGCGCCAGCAGCCAAGATGCGAAGGGTTTTTCACCCCTCCACTTT
CDR3aa: CASSQDAKGFSPLHF

len: 15
d_gene: TRBD2
v_gene: TRBV7-2
abundance: -
j_gene: TRBJ2-5
CDR3nt: TGTGCCAGCAGCTCGATACTAGCGGAGGGGGAGACCCAGTACTTC
CDR3aa: CASSSILAEGETQYF

len: 15
d_gene: -
v_gene: TRBV4-3
abundance: few
j_gene: TRBJ2-1
CDR3nt: TGCGCCAGCAGCCAGACGGGGGAATTCGTCAATGAGCAGTTCTTC
CDR3aa: CASSQTGEFVNEQFF

len: 14
d_gene: -
v_gene: TRBV6-5
abundance: -
j_gene: TRBJ1-1
CDR3nt: TGTGCCAGCAGTTACTTACGGGGGACGGCTGAAGCTTTCTTT
CDR3aa: CASSYLRGTAEAFF

len: 15
d_gene: -
v_gene: TRBV5-1
abundance: -
j_gene: TRBJ2-3
CDR3nt: TGCGCCAGCAGCTTGGAAGGCAGCTCGCCAGATACGCAGTATTTT
CDR3aa: CASSLEGSSPDTQYF

len: 16
d_gene: -
v_gene: TRBV6-5
abundance: -
j_gene: TRBJ2-4
CDR3nt: TGTGCCTCCACGAGAGGAGGGAATCGAGGCAAAAACATTCAGTACTTC
CDR3aa: CASTRGGNRGKNIQYF

len: 14
d_gene: -
v_gene: TRBV20-1
abundance: -
j_gene: TRBJ2-5
CDR3nt: TGCAGTGCTAGGGGCACGGGGGCGAGGGAGACCCAGTACTTC
CDR3aa: CSARGTGARETQYF

len: 14
d_gene: TRBD2
v_gene: TRBV6-2/TRBV6-3
abundance: few
j_gene: TRBJ2-1
CDR3nt: TGTGCCAGCAGTTACGGGCTAGCGGGAGTCGAGCAGTTCTTC
CDR3aa: CASSYGLAGVEQFF

len: 16
d_gene: -
v_gene: TRBV4-2
abundance: -
j_gene: TRBJ2-7
CDR3nt: TGTGCCAGCAGCCAAGATCTCACGGGACGGGGCTACGAGCAGTACTTC
CDR3aa: CASSQDLTGRGYEQYF

len: 16
d_gene: -
v_gene: TRBV7-9
abundance: once
j_gene: TRBJ1-1
CDR3nt: TGTGCCAGCAGCTTAGCCGGGGAGCCCATGAACACTGAAGCTTTCTTT
CDR3aa: CASSLAGEPMNTEAFF

len: 16
d_gene: TRBD2
v_gene: TRBV20-1
abundance: -
j_gene: TRBJ2-5
CDR3nt: TGCAGTGCTAGAGATCCCGAGCGGACTAGCGGAGAGACCCAGTACTTC
CDR3aa: CSARDPERTSGETQYF

len: 14
d_gene: -
v_gene: TRBV10-3
abundance: once
j_gene: TRBJ1-4
CDR3nt: TGTGCCACCTTCTCAGGGTTGAGTGGTGAAAAACTGTTTTTT
CDR3aa: CATFSGLSGEKLFF

len: 16
d_gene: -
v_gene: TRBV7-2
abundance: -
j_gene: TRBJ1-6
CDR3nt: TGTGCCAGCAGCTTCGTTCCCTCAGGGGAGAATTCACCCCTCCACTTT
CDR3aa: CASSFVPSGENSPLHF

len: 17
d_gene: TRBD1
v_gene: TRBV28
abundance: -
j_gene: TRBJ2-7
CDR3nt: TGTGCCAGCAGTTACCCCTACCGGGACAGGGGTCCCTACGAGCAGTACTTC
CDR3aa: CASSYPYRDRGPYEQYF

len: 11
d_gene: -
v_gene: TRBV28
abundance: -
j_gene: TRBJ1-5
CDR3nt: TGTGCCAGCAACAGTGATCAGCCCCAGCATTTT
CDR3aa: CASNSDQPQHF

len: 16
d_gene: -
v_gene: TRBV4-2
abundance: -
j_gene: TRBJ1-1
CDR3nt: TGTGCCAGCAGCCCCCAGGGCGGGGTCTGGGGCACTGAAGCTTTCTTT
CDR3aa: CASSPQGGVWGTEAFF

len: 13
d_gene: TRBD1
v_gene: TRBV6-2/TRBV6-3
abundance: -
j_gene: TRBJ2-7
CDR3nt: TGTGCCACCCAGGGACAGCAGGCCTACGAGCAGTACTTC
CDR3aa: CATQGQQAYEQYF

len: 15
d_gene: -
v_gene: TRBV12-3/TRBV12-4
abundance: -
j_gene: TRBJ2-3
CDR3nt: TGTGCCAGCAGTTCTGGTGGTTCGGGGGCAGATACGCAGTATTTT
CDR3aa: CASSSGGSGADTQYF

len: 15
d_gene: TRBD2
v_gene: TRBV11-2
abundance: few
j_gene: TRBJ2-7
CDR3nt: TGTGCCAGCAGCTACAGACTAGCGGGGAGATACGAGCAGTACTTC
CDR3aa: CASSYRLAGRYEQYF

len: 15
d_gene: -
v_gene: TRBV9
abundance: -
j_gene: TRBJ1-4
CDR3nt: TGTGCCAGCAGCCAGATGAGTGGCTCGCGGGAAAAACTGTTTTTT
CDR3aa: CASSQMSGSREKLFF

len: 15
d_gene: TRBD1
v_gene: TRBV27
abundance: -
j_gene: TRBJ1-1
CDR3nt: TGTGCCAGCAGTCCATTGGACAGGGCCGACACTGAAGCTTTCTTT
CDR3aa: CASSPLDRADTEAFF

len: 15
d_gene: -
v_gene: TRBV6-5
abundance: once
j_gene: TRBJ1-2
CDR3nt: TGTGCCAGCAGTTACTCGATCGTACAGGGCAATGGCTACACCTTC
CDR3aa: CASSYSIVQGNGYTF

len: 14
d_gene: -
v_gene: TRBV12-3/TRBV12-4
abundance: -
j_gene: TRBJ2-1
CDR3nt: TGTGCCAGCACCCTACTGGGGGCCTACAATGAGCAGTTCTTC
CDR3aa: CASTLLGAYNEQFF

len: 15
d_gene: -
v_gene: TRBV15
abundance: -
j_gene: TRBJ2-3
CDR3nt: TGTGCCACCAGCAAGAAGCCAGGTAGCACAGATACGCAGTATTTT
CDR3aa: CATSKKPGSTDTQYF

len: 11
d_gene: -
v_gene: TRBV2
abundance: few
j_gene: TRBJ2-2
CDR3nt: TGTGCCAGCAGGGCCTCCGGGGAGCTGTTTTTT
CDR3aa: CASRASGELFF

len: 14
d_gene: -
v_gene: TRBV27
abundance: few
j_gene: TRBJ1-2
CDR3nt: TGTGCCAGCAGGGGAGATTTATCTAACTATGGCTACACCTTC
CDR3aa: CASRGDLSNYGYTF

len: 14
d_gene: -
v_gene: TRBV4-3
abundance: once
j_gene: TRBJ2-3
CDR3nt: TGCGCCAGCAGCCAAGAGGGTCTCATCGATACGCAGTATTTT
CDR3aa: CASSQEGLIDTQYF

len: 12
d_gene: -
v_gene: TRBV5-6
abundance: -
j_gene: TRBJ1-2
CDR3nt: TGTGCCAGCAGCGAAGACATGGATGGCTACACCTTC
CDR3aa: CASSEDMDGYTF

len: 11
d_gene: -
v_gene: TRBV6-1
abundance: -
j_gene: TRBJ1-4
CDR3nt: TGTGTCAGCAGAGAAAAGGAAAAACTGTTTTTT
CDR3aa: CVSREKEKLFF